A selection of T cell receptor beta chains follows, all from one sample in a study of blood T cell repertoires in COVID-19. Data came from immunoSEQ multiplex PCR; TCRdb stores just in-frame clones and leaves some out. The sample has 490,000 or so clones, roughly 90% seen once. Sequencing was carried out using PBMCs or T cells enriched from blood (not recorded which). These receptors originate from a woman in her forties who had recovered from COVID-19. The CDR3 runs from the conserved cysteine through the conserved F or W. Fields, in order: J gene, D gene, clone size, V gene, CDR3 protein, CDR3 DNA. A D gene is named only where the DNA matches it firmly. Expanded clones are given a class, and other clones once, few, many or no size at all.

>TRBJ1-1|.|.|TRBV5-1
CASSLARSGGTSEAFF
TGCGCCAGCAGCTTGGCGCGTTCGGGCGGGACGTCTGAAGCTTTCTTT
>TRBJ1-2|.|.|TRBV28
CASSLKSWGLYNYGYTF
TGTGCCAGCAGTTTAAAATCGTGGGGGCTCTATAACTATGGCTACACCTTC
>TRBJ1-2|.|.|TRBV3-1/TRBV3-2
CASSQEAGGYGYTF
TGTGCCAGCAGCCAAGAGGCGGGGGGCTATGGCTACACCTTC
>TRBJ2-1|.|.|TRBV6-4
CASSTREQFF
TGTGCCAGCTCCACCCGGGAGCAGTTCTTC
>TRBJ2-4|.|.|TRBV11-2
CASSPGLERNIQYF
TGTGCCAGCAGCCCGGGCCTGGAGCGGAACATTCAGTACTTC
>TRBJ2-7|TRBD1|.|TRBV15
CATSRAGQVGSREQYF
TGTGCCACCAGCAGAGCCGGACAGGTGGGCTCGCGTGAGCAGTACTTC
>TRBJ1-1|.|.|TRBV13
CASSLGGGRTEAFF
TGTGCCAGCAGCTTAGGTGGGGGCCGTACTGAAGCTTTCTTT
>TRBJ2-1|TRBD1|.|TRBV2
CASRRGQLSSYNEQFF
TGTGCCAGCAGGAGGGGACAGTTGAGCTCCTACAATGAGCAGTTCTTC
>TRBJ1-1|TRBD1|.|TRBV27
CASSPGTENTEAFF
TGTGCCAGCAGTCCCGGGACAGAGAACACTGAAGCTTTCTTT
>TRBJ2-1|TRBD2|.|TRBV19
CASSLTAGGLDEQFF
TGTGCCAGTAGTCTGACAGCGGGAGGGTTGGATGAGCAGTTCTTC
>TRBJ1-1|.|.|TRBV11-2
CASRPGHLDEAFF
TGTGCCAGCAGACCTGGACACCTAGATGAAGCTTTCTTT
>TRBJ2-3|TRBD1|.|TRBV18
CASSPRGLGGTDTQYF
TGTGCCAGCTCACCGAGGGGGCTGGGGGGCACAGATACGCAGTATTTT
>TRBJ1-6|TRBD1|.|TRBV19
CASSMTGQGRSPLHF
TGTGCCAGTAGTATGACGGGACAGGGTCGCTCACCCCTCCACTTT
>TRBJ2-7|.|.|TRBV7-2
CASSLDTSRYEQYF
TGTGCCAGCAGCTTAGACACTAGCCGGTACGAGCAGTACTTC
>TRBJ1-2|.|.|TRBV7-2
CASSPSLRGYTF
TGTGCCAGCAGCCCTAGCCTGCGTGGCTACACCTTC
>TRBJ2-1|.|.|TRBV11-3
CASSPRSSGYNEQFF
TGTGCCAGCAGCCCTCGGAGTAGCGGCTACAATGAGCAGTTCTTC
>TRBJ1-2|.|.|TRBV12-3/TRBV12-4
CASRYSGNYGYTF
TGTGCCAGCAGGTACTCAGGGAATTATGGCTACACCTTC
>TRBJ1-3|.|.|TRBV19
CASSRSFTSSGNTIYF
TGTGCCAGTAGCCGAAGCTTTACGAGCTCTGGAAACACCATATATTTT
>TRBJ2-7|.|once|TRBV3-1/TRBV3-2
CASSQDRGEQYF
TGTGCCAGCAGCCAAGATAGGGGGGAGCAGTACTTC
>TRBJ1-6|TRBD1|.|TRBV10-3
CAISPDREGVHF
TGTGCCATCAGCCCCGACAGGGAAGGGGTCCACTTT
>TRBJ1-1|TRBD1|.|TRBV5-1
CASRIGDREAFF
TGCGCCAGCAGGATTGGGGACAGGGAAGCTTTCTTT
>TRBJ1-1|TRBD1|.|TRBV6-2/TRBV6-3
CASSVQGTNTEAFF
TGTGCCAGCAGCGTACAGGGGACGAACACTGAAGCTTTCTTT
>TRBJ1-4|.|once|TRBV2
CASSEVQYNEKLFF
TGTGCCAGCAGTGAAGTGCAGTATAATGAAAAACTGTTTTTT
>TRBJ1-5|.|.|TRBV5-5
CASSAPGGNQPQHF
TGTGCCAGCAGCGCACCAGGGGGCAATCAGCCCCAGCATTTT
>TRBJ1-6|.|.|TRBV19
CASSIGAGDSPLHF
TGTGCCAGTAGTATAGGGGCAGGGGACTCACCCCTCCACTTT
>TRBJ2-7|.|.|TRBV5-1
CASSLAADGEQYF
TGCGCCAGCAGCTTGGCCGCGGATGGGGAGCAGTACTTC
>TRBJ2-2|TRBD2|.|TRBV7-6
CASSFVLAGTGELFF
TGTGCCAGCAGCTTTGTGCTAGCGGGCACCGGGGAGCTGTTTTTT
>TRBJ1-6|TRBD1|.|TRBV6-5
CASSYQQGYNSPLHF
TGTGCCAGCAGTTACCAACAGGGGTACAATTCACCCCTCCACTTT
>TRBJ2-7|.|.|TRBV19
CASTPTGVGEQYF
TGTGCCAGTACCCCAACGGGGGTAGGCGAGCAGTACTTC
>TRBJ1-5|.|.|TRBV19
CASSIVTTRVNQPQHF
TGTGCCAGTAGTATAGTTACGACCAGGGTCAATCAGCCCCAGCATTTT
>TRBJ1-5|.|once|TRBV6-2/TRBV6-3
CASSYGDYSNQPQHF
TGTGCCAGCAGTTACGGAGATTATAGCAATCAGCCCCAGCATTTT
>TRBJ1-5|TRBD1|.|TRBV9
CASSASDRVQQPQHF
TGTGCCAGCAGCGCATCTGACAGGGTTCAACAGCCCCAGCATTTT
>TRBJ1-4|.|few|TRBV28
CASSPSGGGVGEKLFF
TGTGCCAGCAGCCCCTCCGGTGGGGGGGTAGGTGAAAAACTGTTTTTT
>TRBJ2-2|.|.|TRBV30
CAWRDDRFANTGELFF
TGTGCCTGGAGGGATGACAGGTTCGCGAACACCGGGGAGCTGTTTTTT
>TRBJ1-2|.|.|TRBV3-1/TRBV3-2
CASSQGLGGYTF
TGTGCCAGCAGCCAGGGGCTTGGGGGCTACACCTTC
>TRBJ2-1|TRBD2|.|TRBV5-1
CASSLTSGSSRNEQFF
TGCGCCAGCAGCTTGACTAGCGGGAGCTCACGGAATGAGCAGTTCTTC
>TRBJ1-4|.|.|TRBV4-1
CASSLEGRTNEKLFF
TGCGCCAGCAGCCTGGAGGGGCGAACTAATGAAAAACTGTTTTTT
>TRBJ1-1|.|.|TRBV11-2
CASSLDPNEAFF
TGTGCCAGCAGCTTAGATCCCAATGAAGCTTTCTTT
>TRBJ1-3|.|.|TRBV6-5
CASRGQGSGNTIYF
TGTGCCAGCAGGGGCCAGGGAAGTGGAAACACCATATATTTT
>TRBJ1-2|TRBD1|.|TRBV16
CASSHRDRNYGYTF
TGTGCCAGCAGCCACAGGGACAGGAACTATGGCTACACCTTC
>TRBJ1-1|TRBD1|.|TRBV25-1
CASSEQGRVTEAFF
TGTGCCAGCAGCGAACAGGGGAGGGTCACTGAAGCTTTCTTT
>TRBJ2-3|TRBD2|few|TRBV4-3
CASSQESGREVTQYF
TGCGCCAGCAGCCAGGAGAGCGGGAGAGAGGTTACGCAGTATTTT
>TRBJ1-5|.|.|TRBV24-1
CATSDLSGEPQHF
TGTGCCACCAGTGATTTGTCGGGTGAGCCCCAGCATTTT